These 17 T cell receptor beta chains originate from one sample sequenced in a study of T-cell memory formation after mild COVID-19. TCRdb redid the calling of the 5' RACE reads with MiXCR, one entry per CDR3 protein. The sample includes around 300,000 distinct CDR3 sequences, around 13% of them seen just once. The sample consisted of PBMCs or a T cell subset sorted from them (not recorded which). The receptors were sampled from a man younger than 35 who had mild COVID-19 (a few samples of this study predate the infection). Cell type and time point are not known.

There are a few counts of this clonotype. The chain is built from TRBV19 and TRBJ2-1; no reliable D call. Deletions cut 4 bases from V and 0 bases from J, with 10 bases between. Germline V gene data show CDR1 as LNHDA and CDR2 as SQIVND (reference sequence). CDR3 length: 15 amino acids. CDR3: CASSTGPSSYNEQFF. In nucleotides, the CDR3 is TGTGCCAGTAGTACAGGCCCCAGCTCCTACAATGAGCAGTTCTTC.

Ten or more counts support this clonotype. The rearrangement uses TRBV11-2 and TRBJ2-3; TRBD2 aligns across 10 bases. The junction had 9 bases not matched to a gene; V was cut back by 0 bases and J by 6 bases. Germline lookup yields CDR1 SGHAT and CDR2 FQNNGV. This CDR3 spans 17 amino acids. This CDR3 reads CASSLDERGGQRDTQYF. The CDR3 DNA reads TGTGCCAGCAGCTTAGATGAGCGGGGGGGCCAAAGGGATACGCAGTATTTT.

This clonotype showed up many times. V usage is TRBV7-8 and J usage is TRBJ1-6; the D is unclear. V was trimmed by 3 bases and J by 0 bases, leaving 9 bases between them. The CDR3 has 16 amino acids. Germline values: CDR1 SGHVS, CDR2 FQNEAQ. The CDR3, as DNA: TGTGCCAGCAGCTTGAGGGATACCTCCTATAATTCACCCCTCCACTTT. Its translation is CASSLRDTSYNSPLHF.

V is TRBV5-4 and J is TRBJ2-1; weak D call: TRBD2 (6 bases). CDR3 length: 15 residues. The V gene's germline CDR1 is SGHNT and CDR2 YYREEE (reference sequence). Trimming pared 3 bases from V and 3 bases from J, leaving 13 bases between. DNA for the CDR3: TGTGCCAGCAGCTCCGGGACTTCGTTCTACAATGAGCAGTTCTTC. Its translation: CASSSGTSFYNEQFF.

This clonotype was seen more than once but under ten times. The chain links TRBV19 to TRBJ2-1; 9 positions agree with TRBD1. The CDR3 covers 14 residues. The germline CDR1 and CDR2 sequences are LNHDA and SQIVND (reference sequence). V trimming: 8 bases; J trimming: 7 bases; junction bases outside the gene matches: 9. The CDR3 region has the DNA TGTGCCAGTGAGGCCGGGACAGGGAGGAATGAGCAGTTCTTC. Its protein product is CASEAGTGRNEQFF.

The CDR3 reads CASSFRDEQFF. CDR3 in DNA: TGTGCCAGCAGCTTCAGGGATGAGCAGTTCTTC. The V call is TRBV7-8, the J call TRBJ2-1; TRBD1 is a possible D gene (5 bases). CDR1 is SGHVS, CDR2 FQNEAQ, per germline. The CDR3 is 11 amino acids. V was cut by 3 bases and J by 8 bases, with 5 bases left in between.

V gene TRBV12-3 or TRBV12-4 combines with J gene TRBJ2-3, with 11 bases lining up with TRBD2. V dropped 5 bases and J dropped 5; count of bases not matched to a gene: 9. The CDR3 runs to 16 residues. The CDR3 spells CASSRMGLAVGDTQYF. The CDR3 DNA reads TGTGCCAGCAGTCGAATGGGACTAGCGGTGGGAGATACGCAGTATTTT.

The chain uses TRBV5-1 and TRBJ1-1; D remains unclear. V dropped 0 bases and J dropped 1 base, with 10 bases sitting between them. The CDR3 spans 15 residues. CDR1 is SGHRS, CDR2 YFSETQ, per germline. CDR3 nucleotide sequence: TGCGCCAGCAGCTTGGAGGGTCCGCCGAACACTGAAGCTTTCTTT. Translating gives CASSLEGPPNTEAFF.

This clonotype was detected many times. The chain combines TRBV7-2 with TRBJ1-5; TRBD1 agrees at 11 bases. J gave up 2 bases and V 3 bases, and 12 bases lay outside the gene matches. This CDR3 comprises 19 residues. CDR1 SGHTA and CDR2 FQGNSA come from the germline V gene. The CDR3 protein is CASSLALGQGDKGNQPQHF. The CDR3 coding sequence is TGTGCCAGCAGCTTGGCTTTGGGACAGGGGGATAAGGGCAATCAGCCCCAGCATTTT. Complete variable domain (other parts from reference TRBV7-2 and TRBJ1-5): GAGVSQSPSNKVTEKGKDVELRCDPISGHTALYWYRQSLGQGLEFLIYFQGNSAPDKSGLPSDRFSAERTGGSVSTLTIQRTQQEDSAVYLCASSLALGQGDKGNQPQHFGDGTRLSIL.

This rearrangement joins TRBV4-3 to TRBJ1-2, with unresolved D. The CDR3 has 14 residues. Germline V lookup: CDR1 LGHNA, CDR2 YSLEER. Trimming shortened V by 4 bases and J by 4 bases, and 13 bases separated the two germline ends. CDR3 sequence reads: CASSREADLYGYTF. The CDR3, as DNA: TGCGCCAGCAGCCGGGAAGCAGACCTCTATGGCTACACCTTC.

This clonotype was seen only a few times. The chain uses TRBV28 and TRBJ1-3, with D hard to call. CDR1 and CDR2 (germline): MDHEN, SYDVKM. The CDR3 is 14 residues long. V lost 6 bases to trimming and J lost 4 bases, with 13 bases between them. The CDR3 DNA reads as TGTGCCAGCAGCTTGAGGGTATCCGGAAACACCATATATTTT. Translation: CASSLRVSGNTIYF.

The J gene is TRBJ2-7, the V gene TRBV5-1; D is ambiguous. Germline values: CDR1 SGHRS, CDR2 YFSETQ. Trimming shortened V by 1 base and J by 2 bases, and 7 bases separated the two germline ends. The CDR3 runs 13 residues. CDR3 protein: CASSLYTTYEQYF. CDR3 nucleotide sequence: TGCGCCAGCAGCTTGTACACCACCTACGAGCAGTACTTC. The complete variable domain, with remaining parts taken from reference TRBV5-1 and TRBJ2-7, reads KAGVTQTPRYLIKTRGQQVTLSCSPISGHRSVSWYQQTPGQGLQFLFEYFSETQRNKGNFPGRFSGRQFSNSRSEMNVSTLELGDSALYLCASSLYTTYEQYFGPGTRLTVT.

The sample holds a few counts of this clonotype. This chain joins TRBV7-3 and TRBJ2-3; either TRBD1 or TRBD2 may supply D (6 bases each). The germline gives CDR1 SGHTA, CDR2 FQGTGA. The V end lost 5 bases, the J end lost 4 bases, and 19 bases lay between the germline ends. This CDR3 comprises 16 residues. In DNA, the CDR3 is TGTGCCAGCAGCCTAGCTGGAGGGGGGATAGCAGATACGCAGTATTTT. Translation: CASSLAGGGIADTQYF.

The chain uses TRBV7-2 and TRBJ1-4; TRBD1 is a possible D gene (5 bases). The ends were cut back, 3 bases at V and 7 bases at J, with 12 bases in the middle. This CDR3 is 14 amino acids long. Germline-derived CDR1 and CDR2 are SGHTA and FQGNSA. CDR3 protein: CASSFQGSGEKLFF. The CDR3 DNA sequence: TGTGCCAGCAGCTTTCAGGGTTCGGGTGAAAAACTGTTTTTT.

This clonotype has more than one count but fewer than ten. CDR3 protein: CASSRNGAAVNTEAFF. The CDR3 coding sequence is TGTGCCAGCAGCCGGAACGGGGCCGCGGTGAACACTGAAGCTTTCTTT. The V call is TRBV6-5, the J call TRBJ1-1; D is possibly TRBD1 (5 bases). Germline V gives CDR1 MNHEY, CDR2 SVGAGI. The CDR3 sequence is 16 residues long. V lost 6 bases to trimming and J lost 0 bases, with 17 bases between them.

This clonotype has more than one count but fewer than ten. The rearrangement joins TRBV24-1 to TRBJ1-3, with D perhaps TRBD1 (6 bases). The V gene's germline CDR1 is KGHDR and CDR2 SFDVKD. Trimming pared 1 base from V and 0 bases from J, leaving 9 bases between. This CDR3 contains 16 residues. This CDR3 reads CATSDFRDNSGNTIYF. CDR3 coding DNA: TGTGCCACCAGTGATTTCCGGGACAACTCTGGAAACACCATATATTTT.

There are a few counts of this clonotype. V usage is TRBV4-1 and J usage is TRBJ2-7, with 8 bases matching TRBD2. The J segment lost 2 bases and the V segment lost 2 bases, leaving 2 bases of the junction unmatched. From germline, CDR1 is MGHRA and CDR2 YSYEKL. The CDR3 consists of 14 residues. CDR3 protein: CASSQIAGTYEQYV. In DNA form, the CDR3 reads TGCGCCAGCAGCCAAATAGCGGGGACCTACGAGCAGTACGTC.